A single sample is the source of the 4 T cell receptor beta chains below, sequenced in a study of spatial heterogeneity in lung cancer. TCRdb re-called the 5' RACE reads through MiXCR, storing one row per CDR3 protein. The data hold fewer than 20,000 distinct CDR3 sequences, with around 20% observed a single time. Time point denoted: sample taken at primary tumor resection. Extraction of whole RNA from tumor, nontumor lung or frozen PBMC preceded unsorted sequencing. The sample was PBMCs, taken at surgery. The receptors stem from a male donor with early-stage non-small cell lung cancer.

This clonotype ranks as medium-sized. This chain joins TRBV2 and TRBJ1-2, with 7 bases lining up with TRBD1. V dropped 6 bases and J dropped 4; count of bases not matched to a gene: 8. The V gene's germline CDR1 is SNHLY and CDR2 FYNNEI. The CDR3 consists of 14 residues. CDR3: CASSAGTESYGYTF. CDR3 in DNA: TGTGCCAGCAGCGCCGGGACAGAAAGCTATGGCTACACCTTC.

At least ten counts were recorded for this clonotype. The chain combines TRBV7-8 with TRBJ2-7; 7 bases fit TRBD1. The CDR3 runs 16 residues. V trimming: 2 bases; J trimming: 1 base; junction bases outside the gene matches: 8. Germline assignment: CDR1 SGHVS and CDR2 FQNEAQ. CDR3 in DNA: TGTGCCAGCAGCTTACCGAGGACAGGCCCTTCCTACGAGCAGTACTTC. This codes for CASSLPRTGPSYEQYF.

This clonotype was detected a few times. The chain employs TRBV2 and TRBJ2-1; the D gene is possibly TRBD2 (7 bases). The CDR3 totals 15 residues. Trimming cost V 0 bases and J 7 bases, with 13 bases left between them. In germline, CDR1 is SNHLY, CDR2 FYNNEI. The CDR3 reads CASSEAERGGNEQFF. CDR3 DNA: TGTGCCAGCAGTGAAGCGGAGAGGGGGGGAAATGAGCAGTTCTTC.

This clonotype counts as medium-sized. The chain uses TRBV3-1 and TRBJ1-1; D unresolved. This CDR3 spans 13 amino acids. V gave up 0 bases and J gave up 0 bases, with 2 bases separating them. In germline, CDR1 is LGHDT, CDR2 YNNKEL (reference sequence). CDR3: CASSQELNTEAFF. CDR3 in DNA: TGTGCCAGCAGCCAAGAGTTGAACACTGAAGCTTTCTTT. The full variable domain, completed using reference TRBV3-1 and TRBJ1-1, is DTAVSQTPKYLVTQMGNDKSIKCEQNLGHDTMYWYKQDSKKFLKIMFSYNNKELIINETVPNRFSPKSPDKAHLNLHINSLELGDSAVYFCASSQELNTEAFFGQGTRLTVV.